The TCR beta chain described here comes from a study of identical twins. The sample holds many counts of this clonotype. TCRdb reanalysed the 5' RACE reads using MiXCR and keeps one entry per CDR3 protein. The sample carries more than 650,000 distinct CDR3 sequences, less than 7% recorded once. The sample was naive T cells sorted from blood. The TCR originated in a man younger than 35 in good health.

DNA of the CDR3: TGCAGCGTTGAAGATGGGGGGCACACTGAAGCTTTCTTT. Its translation: CSVEDGGHTEAFF. The chain uses TRBV29-1 and TRBJ1-1; a weak D match, TRBD1 (6 bases). This CDR3 spans 13 amino acids. V lost 0 bases and J 3 bases, leaving 8 bases between the germline ends. From germline, CDR1 is SQVTM and CDR2 ANQGSEA.